A single sample is the source of the 27 T cell receptor beta chains below, sequenced in a study of patients and donors after allogeneic stem cell transplantation. TCRdb reprocessed the RT-PCR reads via MiXCR and lists one record per CDR3 protein. In the table there are 37,000 or so distinct CDR3 sequences, under 35% of which are singletons. The material sequenced was blood, either unsorted or a sorted T cell fraction (not recorded which). The receptors here all came from a human donor who was either an allogeneic HSCT recipient or a stem cell or donor lymphocyte infusion donor (not recorded which). It is not recorded whose cells these are; they may come from a transplant donor.

This clonotype was detected many times. V and J are TRBV20-1 and TRBJ1-5; D might be TRBD1 (6 bases). The V gene lost 6 bases and the J gene lost 3 bases, with 15 bases spanning the gap. Per the germline V gene, CDR1 is DFQATT and CDR2 is SNEGSKA (reference sequence). The CDR3 is made up of 14 amino acids. The CDR3: CSARRGLHNQPQHF. The CDR3, as DNA: TGCAGTGCGCGACGGGGGCTACACAATCAGCCCCAGCATTTT.

Only a few counts were recorded for this clonotype. This chain connects TRBV7-3 to TRBJ1-5, with no clear D. Per germline, CDR1 SGHTA and CDR2 FQGTGA. CDR3 length: 13 residues. Trimming stripped 5 bases from V and 7 bases from J, with 12 bases between. The CDR3 DNA reads as TGTGCCAGCAGCCAAAACAGAGAACAGCCCCAGCATTTT. Protein: CASSQNREQPQHF.

The gene calls are TRBV20-1 and TRBJ2-7, with D tentatively TRBD2 (6 bases). Germline values: CDR1 DFQATT, CDR2 SNEGSKA (reference sequence). The V end was cut by 3 bases, the J end by 1 base, with 19 bases between. The CDR3 spans 16 residues. In nucleotides, the CDR3 is TGCAGTGCTAGTGGGCTAGCGTCCAGCCCATCCTACGAGCAGTACTTC. Protein sequence: CSASGLASSPSYEQYF.

The chain recombines TRBV29-1 with TRBJ1-2; weak D call: TRBD1 (6 bases). CDR3 length: 12 amino acids. Trimming took 7 bases from V and 8 from J, leaving 17 bases between them. Per the germline V gene, CDR1 is SQVTM and CDR2 is ANQGSEA. CDR3 bases: TGCAGCGCCCTGGGGGCGGGGTCCGGCTACACCTTC. Its protein is CSALGAGSGYTF.

The V call is TRBV5-6, the J call TRBJ2-3; TRBD2 matches at 14 bases. The V segment lost 0 bases and the J segment 4 bases; nucleotides outside the gene matches: 1. In germline, CDR1 is SGHDT, CDR2 YYEEEE. This CDR3 contains 16 residues. CDR3 region: CASSLGLAGGPDTQYF. The CDR3 bases are TGTGCCAGCAGCTTGGGACTAGCGGGAGGGCCAGATACGCAGTATTTT.

J is TRBJ2-1 and V is TRBV9; tentatively, D is TRBD1 (5 bases). The V gene lost 6 bases and the J gene lost 4 bases, with 14 bases spanning the gap. Germline assignment: CDR1 SGDLS and CDR2 YYNGEE. The CDR3 is made up of 14 amino acids. This CDR3 is CASNEGVVYNEQFF. DNA of the CDR3: TGTGCCAGCAACGAAGGGGTAGTTTACAATGAGCAGTTCTTC.

In its sample, this clonotype was seen a few times. The chain links TRBV7-8 to TRBJ1-1; tentative D call: TRBD1 (5 bases). V was trimmed by 2 bases and J by 8 bases, leaving 12 bases between them. The length of the CDR3 is 13 residues. Germline V lookup: CDR1 SGHVS, CDR2 FQNEAQ. For the CDR3, the DNA is TGTGCCAGCAGCTTACCCCTCGGGGGAGAAGCTTTCTTT. Translating gives CASSLPLGGEAFF.

Only a few counts were recorded for this clonotype. The chain links TRBV11-2 to TRBJ1-1; no clear D gene. The CDR3 sequence is 11 residues long. V was trimmed by 3 bases and J by 11 bases, leaving 10 bases between them. CDR1 and CDR2 (germline): SGHAT, FQNNGV. The CDR3 spells CASSFRGSAFF. The CDR3 nucleotides are TGTGCCAGCAGCTTTCGAGGATCGGCTTTCTTT.

CDR3 region: CASSWEGNTGELFF. In DNA, the CDR3 is TGTGCCAGCAGTTGGGAGGGGAACACCGGGGAGCTGTTTTTT. The chain has TRBV6-5 and TRBJ2-2; 7 bases are a match to TRBD2. CDR3 length: 14 residues. Per germline, CDR1 MNHEY and CDR2 SVGAGI. V shed 4 bases, J shed 1 base, and the junction held 0 bases outside the gene matches.

This chain links TRBV4-1 with TRBJ2-3, with 10 bases lining up with TRBD2. Trimming removed 0 bases from V and 2 bases from J; junction bases left unmatched: 11. In germline, CDR1 is MGHRA, CDR2 YSYEKL. The CDR3 length is 19 residues. The CDR3 DNA follows: TGCGCCAGCAGCCAAGATACGACTAGCGGGCGTCGCGTCACAGATACGCAGTATTTT. Protein: CASSQDTTSGRRVTDTQYF.

V gene TRBV6-2 or TRBV6-3 combines with J gene TRBJ2-7; tentative D call: TRBD1 (6 bases). The CDR3 spans 12 residues. Deletions cut 4 bases from V and 6 bases from J, with 10 bases between. Germline CDR1 reads MNHEY; CDR2 reads SVGEGT. The CDR3 spells CASSSRTAEQYF. CDR3 DNA: TGTGCCAGCAGTTCCAGGACAGCCGAGCAGTACTTC.

Only a few counts were recorded for this clonotype. The genes are TRBV19 and TRBJ1-2; perhaps TRBD1 as D (6 bases). Per germline, CDR1 LNHDA and CDR2 SQIVND (reference sequence). V lost 3 bases, J lost 3 bases, and 8 bases lay in between. The CDR3 consists of 13 residues. In DNA form, the CDR3 reads TGTGCCAGTAGTATCCACAGGGACTATGGCTACACCTTC. It translates to CASSIHRDYGYTF.

This clonotype was counted a few times. The rearrangement uses TRBV20-1 and TRBJ1-6; a weak D match, TRBD1 (6 bases). Germline CDR1 reads DFQATT; CDR2 reads SNEGSKA (reference sequence). Deletions cut 5 bases from V and 2 bases from J, with 13 bases between. This CDR3 region has 15 residues. CDR3 protein: CSAADSNTYNSPLHF. The CDR3 nucleotides are TGCAGTGCTGCGGACAGTAACACCTATAATTCACCCCTCCACTTT.

CDR3 sequence: CASSFIAGTQETQYF. CDR3 in DNA: TGTGCCAGCAGTTTCATAGCGGGTACTCAAGAGACCCAGTACTTC. The chain has TRBV28 and TRBJ2-5; 7 nucleotides line up with TRBD2. After removal of 3 bases from V and 2 bases from J, the junction contained 6 bases not matched to a gene. The CDR3 runs to 15 residues. The V gene's germline CDR1 is MDHEN and CDR2 SYDVKM.

V is TRBV4-2 and J is TRBJ1-5; D is unresolved. V lost 0 bases and J 0 bases, leaving 9 bases between the germline ends. Germline values: CDR1 LGHNA, CDR2 YNFKEQ. The CDR3 is 16 residues long. The CDR3 DNA reads as TGTGCCAGCAGCCAAGACTCCAGGTATAGCAATCAGCCCCAGCATTTT. As protein: CASSQDSRYSNQPQHF.

The genes are TRBV7-2 and TRBJ2-3, with 10 nucleotides matching TRBD1. CDR3 length: 18 amino acids. Losses at the gene ends were 5 bases for V and 2 bases for J; bases not matched to a gene: 13. Germline V gene lookup returns CDR1 SGHTA and CDR2 FQGNSA. The DNA for the CDR3 is TGTGCCAGCAGCCGGACCGACAGGGGGCGTAGTCACACAGATACGCAGTATTTT. This codes for CASSRTDRGRSHTDTQYF.

This clonotype was detected a few times. The chain has TRBV5-1 and TRBJ1-1; D gene ambiguous. This CDR3 is built from 14 residues. The V end lost 1 base, the J end lost 2 bases, and 9 bases lay between the germline ends. Germline V CDR1 and CDR2: SGHRS, YFSETQ. The CDR3 region is CASSLNSPNTEAFF. The DNA of the CDR3 is TGCGCCAGCAGCTTGAACAGTCCTAACACTGAAGCTTTCTTT.

The chain couples TRBV4-1 to TRBJ2-5; TRBD2 aligns across 7 bases. The CDR3 is 15 residues long. Trimming at V came to 1 base and at J to 5 bases, leaving 7 bases not matched to a gene. Germline CDR1 reads MGHRA; CDR2 reads YSYEKL. The DNA for the CDR3 is TGCGCCAGCAGCCAAGGAATTCGCGGGAGCGAGACCCAGTACTTC. The encoded protein is CASSQGIRGSETQYF.

The gene calls are TRBV6-2 or TRBV6-3 and TRBJ2-7; 14 bases map to TRBD2. Germline lookup yields CDR1 MNHEY and CDR2 SVGEGT. V lost 7 bases, J lost 4 bases, and 12 bases stayed unmatched. The CDR3 covers 17 residues. CDR3 in amino acids: CASTPIWGLAGVYEQYF. The CDR3 DNA reads TGTGCCAGCACCCCGATATGGGGACTAGCGGGAGTGTACGAGCAGTACTTC.

This clonotype appeared a few times. V gene TRBV25-1 combines with J gene TRBJ2-5; TRBD1 is a possible D gene (6 bases). V was pared by 3 bases and J by 5 bases, with 13 bases between. The CDR3 is made up of 14 amino acids. Per the germline V gene, CDR1 is MGHDK and CDR2 is SYGVNS. CDR3 loop: CASSDLGALETQYF. The CDR3 region has the DNA TGTGCCAGCAGTGACCTGGGGGCATTGGAGACCCAGTACTTC.

The rearrangement joins TRBV5-6 to TRBJ1-3; TRBD1 agrees at 9 bases. The CDR3 has 15 amino acids. J lost 4 bases, V lost 4 bases, and 6 bases had no gene match. Germline V gene lookup returns CDR1 SGHDT and CDR2 YYEEEE. The CDR3 is CASSPKGQGGNTIYF. The CDR3 DNA reads TGTGCCAGCAGCCCCAAGGGACAGGGAGGAAACACCATATATTTT.

This clonotype was seen many times. This chain uses TRBV5-1 with TRBJ1-5; 9 nucleotides line up with TRBD1. This CDR3 spans 14 amino acids. The germline gives CDR1 SGHRS, CDR2 YFSETQ. V dropped 4 bases and J dropped 4; count of bases not matched to a gene: 3. CDR3 protein: CASSPGTGNQPQHF. The CDR3 nucleotides are TGCGCCAGCAGCCCAGGGACAGGGAATCAGCCCCAGCATTTT.

The chain joins TRBV19 to TRBJ2-2; 8 positions match TRBD1. Germline V CDR1 and CDR2: LNHDA, SQIVND (reference sequence). CDR3 length equals 14 residues. Germline trimming cut 10 bases from V and 1 base from J; bases unmatched to any gene: 5. The DNA of the CDR3 is TGTGCCAAAACGGGACAGGAGAACACCGGGGAGCTGTTTTTT. Amino acids: CAKTGQENTGELFF.

The chain links TRBV6-5 to TRBJ2-5; weak D call: TRBD2 (6 bases). CDR3 length: 16 amino acids. Germline CDR1 is MNHEY and CDR2 is SVGAGI. The V gene lost 0 bases and the J gene lost 7 bases, with 18 bases spanning the gap. The chain's CDR3 is CASSYSGQAGGGTQYF. The CDR3 region has the DNA TGTGCCAGCAGTTACTCGGGCCAAGCGGGCGGCGGGACCCAGTACTTC.

This clonotype has only a few counts. J is TRBJ2-7 and V is TRBV25-1, with 11 bases that match TRBD2. Germline CDR1 reads MGHDK; CDR2 reads SYGVNS. CDR3 length equals 17 residues. V lost 5 bases to trimming and J lost 1 base; unmatched junction nucleotides: 10. This CDR3 reads CASSPPGTSGPSYEQYF. As DNA, the CDR3 is TGTGCCAGCAGTCCACCCGGGACTAGCGGTCCTTCCTACGAGCAGTACTTC.

There are a few counts of this clonotype. The J gene is TRBJ2-4, the V gene TRBV7-9; a possible D gene is TRBD1 (5 bases). Deletions cut 5 bases from V and 9 bases from J, with 11 bases between. The germline gives CDR1 SEHNR, CDR2 FQNEAQ (reference sequence). CDR3 length: 12 amino acids. CDR3: CASSPGFVIQYF. The CDR3 DNA reads as TGTGCCAGCAGCCCAGGGTTTGTCATTCAGTACTTC.

V and J are TRBV4-1 and TRBJ1-2; D remains unclear. The germline V and J ends were trimmed by 4 bases and 9 bases, with 18 bases remaining between them. The CDR3 spans 14 residues. CDR1 and CDR2 from the germline V gene are MGHRA and YSYEKL. The CDR3 coding sequence is TGCGCCAGCAGCCCCCCCCTCGGGGTAGGGAGCTACACCTTC. Amino acids: CASSPPLGVGSYTF.